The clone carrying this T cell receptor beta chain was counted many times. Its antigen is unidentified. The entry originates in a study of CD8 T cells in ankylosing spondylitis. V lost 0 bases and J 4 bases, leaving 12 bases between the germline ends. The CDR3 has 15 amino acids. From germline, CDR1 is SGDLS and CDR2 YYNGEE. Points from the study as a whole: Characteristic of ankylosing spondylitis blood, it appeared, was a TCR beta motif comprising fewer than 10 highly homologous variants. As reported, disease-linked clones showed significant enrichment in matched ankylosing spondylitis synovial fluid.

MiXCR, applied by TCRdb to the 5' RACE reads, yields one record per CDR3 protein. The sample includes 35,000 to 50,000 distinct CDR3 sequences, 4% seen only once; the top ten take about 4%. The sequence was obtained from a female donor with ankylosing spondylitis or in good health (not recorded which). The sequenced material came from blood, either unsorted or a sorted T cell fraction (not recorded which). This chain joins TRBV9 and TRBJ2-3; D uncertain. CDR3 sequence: CASSVATRPADTQYF. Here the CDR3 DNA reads TGTGCCAGCAGCGTAGCTACGCGACCGGCAGATACGCAGTATTTT.